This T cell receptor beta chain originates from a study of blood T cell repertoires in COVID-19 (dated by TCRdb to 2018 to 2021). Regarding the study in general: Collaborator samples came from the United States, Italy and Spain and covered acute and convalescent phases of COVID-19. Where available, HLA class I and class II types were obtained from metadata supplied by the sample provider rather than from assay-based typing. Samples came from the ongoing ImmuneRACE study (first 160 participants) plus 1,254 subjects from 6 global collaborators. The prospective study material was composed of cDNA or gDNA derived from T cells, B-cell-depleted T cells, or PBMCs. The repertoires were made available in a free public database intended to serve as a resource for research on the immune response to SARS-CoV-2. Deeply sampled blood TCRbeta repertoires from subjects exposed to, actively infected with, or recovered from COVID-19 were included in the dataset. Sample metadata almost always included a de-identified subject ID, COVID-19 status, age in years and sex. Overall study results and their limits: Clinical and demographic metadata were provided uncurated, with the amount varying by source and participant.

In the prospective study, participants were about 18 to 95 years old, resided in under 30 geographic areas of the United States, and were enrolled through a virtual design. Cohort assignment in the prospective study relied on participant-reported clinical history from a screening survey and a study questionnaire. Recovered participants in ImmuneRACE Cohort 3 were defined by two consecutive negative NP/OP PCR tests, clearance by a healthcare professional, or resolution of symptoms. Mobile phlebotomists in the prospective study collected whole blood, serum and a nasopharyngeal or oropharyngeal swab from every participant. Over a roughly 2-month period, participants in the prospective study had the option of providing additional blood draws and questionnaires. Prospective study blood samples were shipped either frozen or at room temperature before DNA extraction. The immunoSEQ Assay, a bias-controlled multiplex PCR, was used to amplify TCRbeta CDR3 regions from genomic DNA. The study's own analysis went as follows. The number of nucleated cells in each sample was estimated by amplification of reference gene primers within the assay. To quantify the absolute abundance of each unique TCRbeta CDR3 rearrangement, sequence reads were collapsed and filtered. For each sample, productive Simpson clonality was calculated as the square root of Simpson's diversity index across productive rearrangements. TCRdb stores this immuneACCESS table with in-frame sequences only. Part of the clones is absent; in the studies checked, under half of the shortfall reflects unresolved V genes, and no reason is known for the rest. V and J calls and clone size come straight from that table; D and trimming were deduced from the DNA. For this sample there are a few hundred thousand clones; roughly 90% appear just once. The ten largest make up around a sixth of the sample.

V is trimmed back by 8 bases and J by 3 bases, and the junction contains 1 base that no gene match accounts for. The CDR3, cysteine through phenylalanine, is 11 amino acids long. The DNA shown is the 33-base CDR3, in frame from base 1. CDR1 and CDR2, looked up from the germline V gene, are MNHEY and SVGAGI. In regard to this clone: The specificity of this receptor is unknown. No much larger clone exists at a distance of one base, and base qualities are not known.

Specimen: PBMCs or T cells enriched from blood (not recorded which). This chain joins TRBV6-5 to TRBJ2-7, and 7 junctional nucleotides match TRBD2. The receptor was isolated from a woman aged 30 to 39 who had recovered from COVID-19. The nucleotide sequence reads TGTGCCAGCGGGGGGGGCTACGAGCAGTACTTC. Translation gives CASGGGYEQYF.